These 9 T cell receptor beta chains were sequenced from one sample in a study of T-cell reconstitution after alpha-beta-depleted transplantation in children. TCRbeta library construction was performed incorporating unique molecular identifiers. MiXCR, applied by TCRdb to the PCR reads, yields one record per CDR3 protein. The table shows under 450,000 distinct CDR3 sequences, with about 14% occurring only once. The material sequenced was PBMCs, taken from the stem cell graft. These receptors were collected from a human donor who donated a stem cell graft to a child with Fanconi anemia.

This clonotype was recorded at least ten times. This chain links TRBV28 with TRBJ2-3, with a weak D call TRBD2 (6 bases). The CDR3 runs 15 residues. CDR1 is MDHEN, CDR2 SYDVKM, per germline. Trimming left V 7 bases short and J 2 bases short, with 16 bases between. The CDR3 is CASTGGTLTTDTQYF. In DNA, the CDR3 is TGTGCCAGCACCGGCGGGACCTTAACCACAGATACGCAGTATTTT.

The chain carries TRBV3-1 and TRBJ2-1; 7 bases are shared with TRBD1. Trimming removed 3 bases from V and 6 bases from J; junction bases left unmatched: 11. The CDR3 extends over 16 amino acids. CDR1 and CDR2 from the germline V gene are LGHDT and YNNKEL (reference sequence). The CDR3 spells CASSQRGPGKGNEQFF. CDR3 DNA: TGTGCCAGCAGCCAGAGGGGGCCAGGGAAGGGCAATGAGCAGTTCTTC.

The genes are TRBV2 and TRBJ2-3, with D hard to call. The V and J ends lost 7 bases and 9 bases respectively, with 17 bases between them. Germline CDR1 reads SNHLY; CDR2 reads FYNNEI. This CDR3 has 13 amino acids. The CDR3 DNA reads as TGTGCCAGCAACCCCTACATAGAAGGGACGCAGTATTTT. Amino acids: CASNPYIEGTQYF.

This rearrangement joins TRBV29-1 to TRBJ2-5, with TRBD1 matching 8 bases. The CDR3 consists of 15 residues. V lost 4 bases, J lost 5 bases, and 12 bases stayed unmatched. CDR1 and CDR2 (germline): SQVTM, ANQGSEA. This CDR3 reads CSVGRPTGAGETQYF. Here the CDR3 DNA reads TGCAGCGTTGGTCGCCCGACAGGGGCAGGGGAGACCCAGTACTTC.

This clonotype has just one count. The chain employs TRBV5-8 and TRBJ2-7; no firm D call. CDR3 length equals 15 residues. Germline values: CDR1 SGHTS, CDR2 YDEGEE. Deletions cut 2 bases from V and 1 base from J, with 13 bases between. The DNA of the CDR3 is TGTGCCAGCAGCTTCGGTATCGGCGGATCCTACGAGCAGTACTTC. Translating gives CASSFGIGGSYEQYF.

The CDR3 nucleotides read TGCGCCAGCAGCTCCAGGACTAGCACAGATACGCAGTATTTT. It codes for CASSSRTSTDTQYF. V and J are TRBV5-1 and TRBJ2-3; D might be TRBD2 (5 bases). Germline V gene data show CDR1 as SGHRS and CDR2 as YFSETQ. Trimming removed 3 bases from V and 0 bases from J, with 8 bases in between. CDR3 size: 14 residues. The full variable domain, its missing parts supplied by reference TRBV5-1 and TRBJ2-3, is KAGVTQTPRYLIKTRGQQVTLSCSPISGHRSVSWYQQTPGQGLQFLFEYFSETQRNKGNFPGRFSGRQFSNSRSEMNVSTLELGDSALYLCASSSRTSTDTQYFGPGTRLTVL.

This clonotype was seen more than once but under ten times. V and J are TRBV12-3 or TRBV12-4 and TRBJ1-5; 8 bases agree with TRBD1. The V segment lost 6 bases and the J segment 7 bases; nucleotides outside the gene matches: 8. There are 14 residues in the CDR3. DNA of the CDR3: TGTGCCAGCAGACCAGGGGGCGCAGACCAGCCCCAGCATTTT. This translates into CASRPGGADQPQHF.

This clonotype has a count of ten or more. The chain couples TRBV7-6 to TRBJ2-1; possibly TRBD1 for D (5 bases). Germline-derived CDR1 and CDR2 are SGHVS and FNYEAQ. V lost 0 bases, J lost 6 bases, and 9 bases lay in between. There are 14 residues in the CDR3. Written as DNA, the CDR3 is TGTGCCAGCAGCTTAGCGTGGCAGGGCAATGAGCAGTTCTTC. This sequence encodes CASSLAWQGNEQFF.

This clonotype was observed a handful of times. The chain combines TRBV5-1 with TRBJ2-3, with a weak D call TRBD1 (6 bases). This CDR3 is 14 amino acids long. Germline assignment: CDR1 SGHRS and CDR2 YFSETQ. Trimming stripped 4 bases from V and 1 base from J, with 10 bases between. The DNA of the CDR3 is TGCGCCAGCAGCCCGCCAGGGGGCACAGATACGCAGTATTTT. Its protein product is CASSPPGGTDTQYF.